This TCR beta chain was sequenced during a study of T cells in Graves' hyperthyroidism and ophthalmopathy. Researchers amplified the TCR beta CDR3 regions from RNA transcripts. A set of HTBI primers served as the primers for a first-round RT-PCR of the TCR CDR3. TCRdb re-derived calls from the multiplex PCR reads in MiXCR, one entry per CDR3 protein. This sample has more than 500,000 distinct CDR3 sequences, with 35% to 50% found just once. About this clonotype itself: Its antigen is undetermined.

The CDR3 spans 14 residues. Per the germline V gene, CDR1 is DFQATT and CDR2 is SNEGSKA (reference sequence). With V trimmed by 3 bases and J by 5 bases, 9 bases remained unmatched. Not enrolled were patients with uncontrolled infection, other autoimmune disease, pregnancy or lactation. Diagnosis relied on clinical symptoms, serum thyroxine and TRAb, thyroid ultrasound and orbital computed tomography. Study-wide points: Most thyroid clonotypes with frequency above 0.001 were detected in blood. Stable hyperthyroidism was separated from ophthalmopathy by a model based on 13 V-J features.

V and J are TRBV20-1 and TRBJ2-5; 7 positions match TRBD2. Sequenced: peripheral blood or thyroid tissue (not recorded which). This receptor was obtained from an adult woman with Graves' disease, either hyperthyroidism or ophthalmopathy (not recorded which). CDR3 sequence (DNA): TGCAGTGCTAGGTGGGAGGGCCGAGATGAGACCCAGTACTTC. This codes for CSARWEGRDETQYF.